The clone carrying this T cell receptor beta chain was seen ten or more times. Antigen unknown. The data were obtained in a study of Graves' ophthalmopathy and Graves' hyperthyroidism. Study-level background: Investigators collected peripheral blood at initial diagnosis, before any treatment was given. Findings and caveats of the study: In separating ophthalmopathy from stable hyperthyroidism, a 13-signature model achieved 85% to 90% sensitivity and around 80% specificity. Blood also carried most expanded thyroid clonotypes exceeding 0.001 frequency.

As the template, RNA transcripts were used to amplify TCR beta CDR3 regions. HTBI primers primed a first-round RT-PCR, and a second-round multiplex PCR followed. From the multiplex PCR reads, TCRdb called clonotypes with MiXCR, one entry per CDR3 protein. The sample shows 660,000 or so distinct CDR3 sequences, more than 40% of them seen only once. The PBMCs were taken from around 9.1 ml of fresh peripheral blood. V lost 3 bases to trimming and J lost 1 base, with 30 bases between them. CDR1 and CDR2 (germline): SQVTM, ANQGSEA. CDR3 length equals 20 residues. V gene TRBV29-1 combines with J gene TRBJ2-5; TRBD1 might be the D (6 bases). The source material was peripheral blood. The clonotype originates from an adult man with Graves' ophthalmopathy. The CDR3 bases are TGCAGCGTTGAGTATGTACGGACAGTCAGACCCGAGATTCCCCAAGAGACCCAGTACTTC. This codes for CSVEYVRTVRPEIPQETQYF.